One and the same sample provided the 32 T cell receptor beta chains below, sequenced in a study of OX40 agonist ivuxolimab in advanced cancers. The assay was immunoSEQ multiplex PCR, and TCRdb's table has in-frame clones only and misses some. The sample lists tens of thousands of clones, more than 70% occurring once. The sequences come from CD4+ or CD8+ T cells sorted from blood, collected in a trial of the OX40 agonist ivuxolimab. Receptors were obtained from an adult with an advanced solid tumor such as melanoma, head and neck, liver or kidney cancer.

As to this clone: Different DNA sequences within this sample yield the same CDR3. The rearrangement uses TRBV18 and TRBJ1-6, with 7 bases that match TRBD1. Trimming cost V 3 bases and J 8 bases; bases outside gene matches: 7. The CDR3 sequence is 15 residues long. Germline CDR1 is KGHSH and CDR2 is LQKENI. The CDR3 region has the DNA TGTGCCAGCTCACCCCCGGGAGGGGGCGATTCACCCCTCCACTTT. Translation gives CASSPPGGGDSPLHF.

The chain links TRBV7-8 to TRBJ2-1; 7 nucleotides align to TRBD1. Per germline, CDR1 SGHVS and CDR2 FQNEAQ. This CDR3 region has 13 residues. Trimming cost V 1 base and J 8 bases; bases outside gene matches: 2. CDR3 in amino acids: CASSLDRGDEQFF. CDR3 coding DNA: TGTGCCAGCAGCTTAGACAGGGGCGATGAGCAGTTCTTC.

The CDR3 region is CASSLETEFRGYTF. The CDR3 coding sequence is TGTGCCAGCAGCTTAGAGACAGAGTTCCGCGGCTACACCTTC. V and J are TRBV6-5 and TRBJ1-2; D may be TRBD1 (5 bases). Trimming took off 6 bases at V and 8 bases at J, with 19 bases between the two ends. This CDR3 contains 14 residues. Germline V gene sequence: CDR1 MNHEY, CDR2 SVGAGI.

This clone was observed a few times. This chain uses TRBV12-5 with TRBJ1-1, with a possible D match to TRBD1 (5 bases). Germline V lookup: CDR1 LGHNT, CDR2 FRNRAP. V lost 4 bases, J lost 5 bases, and 14 bases lay in between. The CDR3 length is 14 residues. The CDR3 reads CASGSRGGGTEAFF. CDR3 DNA: TGTGCTAGTGGTTCCCGCGGGGGAGGTACTGAAGCTTTCTTT.

The chain combines TRBV9 with TRBJ2-3; TRBD1 matches 11 bases. Trimming took 2 bases from V and 7 from J; bases not matched to a gene: 3. This CDR3 contains 14 residues. From germline, CDR1 is SGDLS and CDR2 YYNGEE. CDR3 sequence reads: CASSVRDRGYTQYF. The CDR3, as DNA: TGTGCCAGCAGCGTCCGGGACAGGGGGTATACGCAGTATTTT.

The V call is TRBV6-1, the J call TRBJ2-3; perhaps TRBD2 as D (6 bases). From germline, CDR1 is MNHNS and CDR2 SASEGT. Trimming stripped 2 bases from V and 5 bases from J, with 11 bases between. The CDR3 is 14 residues long. In DNA, the CDR3 is TGTGCCAGCAGTGAATGGAGGGGTGGAGATACGCAGTATTTT. It translates to CASSEWRGGDTQYF.

The chain has TRBV18 and TRBJ1-1, with a possible D match to TRBD1 (6 bases). The CDR3 sequence is 17 residues long. Germline V gene sequence: CDR1 KGHSH, CDR2 LQKENI. The V end was cut by 4 bases, the J end by 0 bases, with 18 bases between. In nucleotides, the CDR3 is TGTGCCAGCTCACTCGGGGTACAGGGCCGATTGAACACTGAAGCTTTCTTT. Translating gives CASSLGVQGRLNTEAFF. The complete variable domain, with remaining parts taken from reference TRBV18 and TRBJ1-1, reads NAGVMQNPRHLVRRRGQEARLRCSPMKGHSHVYWYRQLPEEGLKFMVYLQKENIIDESGMPKERFSAEFPKEGPSILRIQQVVRGDSAAYFCASSLGVQGRLNTEAFFGQGTRLTVV.

The CDR3 protein is CATSSRGYEQYF. In DNA, the CDR3 is TGTGCCACCAGCAGCAGGGGTTACGAGCAGTACTTC. V gene TRBV15 combines with J gene TRBJ2-7, with D maybe TRBD1 (6 bases). The CDR3 length is 12 residues. Trimming shortened V by 3 bases and J by 4 bases, and 7 bases separated the two germline ends. Germline-derived CDR1 and CDR2 are LNHNV and YYDKDF (reference sequence).

The chain is built from TRBV7-3 and TRBJ1-2; 9 positions agree with TRBD1. The CDR3 extends over 13 amino acids. J lost 7 bases, V lost 5 bases, and 5 bases had no gene match. Germline V gene data show CDR1 as SGHTA and CDR2 as FQGTGA. CDR3 sequence: CASSGQGQGGYTF. In DNA form, the CDR3 reads TGTGCCAGCAGCGGACAGGGGCAGGGTGGCTACACCTTC.

V usage is TRBV7-2 and J usage is TRBJ2-3, with D hard to call. Germline-derived CDR1 and CDR2 are SGHTA and FQGNSA. The V and J ends lost 5 bases and 0 bases respectively, with 3 bases between them. The CDR3 spans 12 residues. CDR3 sequence (DNA): TGTGCCAGCAGCATGAGCACAGATACGCAGTATTTT. Its protein is CASSMSTDTQYF. The full variable domain, rest sourced from reference TRBV7-2 and TRBJ2-3, is GAGVSQSPSNKVTEKGKDVELRCDPISGHTALYWYRQSLGQGLEFLIYFQGNSAPDKSGLPSDRFSAERTGGSVSTLTIQRTQQEDSAVYLCASSMSTDTQYFGPGTRLTVL.

V gene TRBV5-8 combines with J gene TRBJ1-5; TRBD1 aligns across 7 bases. V lost 0 bases, J lost 9 bases, and 9 bases stayed unmatched. The length of the CDR3 is 15 residues. Germline V gene sequence: CDR1 SGHTS, CDR2 YDEGEE. CDR3 DNA: TGTGCCAGCAGCTTGGGTGTAGGGCCAGGGGGGCCCCAGCATTTT. It specifies CASSLGVGPGGPQHF.

V gene TRBV25-1 combines with J gene TRBJ1-6; 11 positions match TRBD1. Germline V gives CDR1 MGHDK, CDR2 SYGVNS. J was trimmed by 12 bases and V by 1 base; bases with no gene match: 8. The CDR3 covers 16 residues. CDR3 sequence reads: CASSESGDRGIRPLHF. CDR3 nucleotides: TGTGCCAGCAGTGAATCGGGGGACAGGGGGATCCGACCCCTCCACTTT.

This chain joins TRBV7-2 and TRBJ2-7; 9 positions match TRBD2. With V trimmed by 5 bases and J by 3 bases, 2 bases remained unmatched. CDR3 length: 13 amino acids. The germline V gene encodes CDR1 SGHTA and CDR2 FQGNSA. DNA for the CDR3: TGTGCCAGCAGCGTGACTAGCGGCTACGAGCAGTACTTC. Translation gives CASSVTSGYEQYF.

The gene calls are TRBV11-3 and TRBJ2-7; a weak D match, TRBD2 (5 bases). The CDR3 has 13 amino acids. The germline V and J ends were trimmed by 3 bases and 5 bases, with 11 bases remaining between them. Germline V gene sequence: CDR1 SGHNT, CDR2 YENEEA. In DNA form, the CDR3 reads TGTGCCAGCAGCTTCGGGGAACGCGACGAGCAGTACTTC. Translating gives CASSFGERDEQYF.

The rearrangement joins TRBV5-1 to TRBJ1-1, with D tentatively TRBD1 (5 bases). Germline V gives CDR1 SGHRS, CDR2 YFSETQ. V lost 5 bases to trimming and J lost 1 base, with 18 bases between them. The CDR3 has 16 residues. The CDR3 loop is CASREGLPPPNTEAFF. DNA of the CDR3: TGCGCCAGCAGGGAGGGACTGCCACCCCCGAACACTGAAGCTTTCTTT.

The chain joins TRBV5-1 to TRBJ2-1; 7 positions match TRBD1. The V gene end was trimmed by 4 bases and the J gene end by 8 bases; junction bases not matched to a gene: 15. CDR1 SGHRS and CDR2 YFSETQ come from the germline V gene. The CDR3 has 16 residues. The CDR3 bases are TGCGCCAGCAGCCCCGACGGACAGGACCCACCCGATGAGCAGTTCTTC. Translation: CASSPDGQDPPDEQFF.

The genes are TRBV2 and TRBJ2-6, with TRBD1 identical over 7 bases. CDR1 is SNHLY and CDR2 is FYNNEI in the germline V gene. The CDR3 sequence is 16 residues long. The V gene end was trimmed by 5 bases and the J gene end by 0 bases; junction bases not matched to a gene: 4. In DNA, the CDR3 is TGTGCCAGCAGTTACGACAGGGACTCTGGGGCCAACGTCCTGACTTTC. Encoded protein: CASSYDRDSGANVLTF.

The V gene is TRBV7-8, the J gene TRBJ1-5; a weak D match, TRBD1 (5 bases). CDR1 and CDR2 from the germline V gene are SGHVS and FQNEAQ. CDR3 length: 14 residues. The V gene lost 3 bases and the J gene lost 3 bases, with 9 bases spanning the gap. DNA of the CDR3: TGTGCCAGCAGCTTCGGGACGGTCAATCAGCCCCAGCATTTT. Protein: CASSFGTVNQPQHF.

The rearrangement joins TRBV4-1 to TRBJ2-1; tentative D call: TRBD1 (6 bases). Trimming shortened V by 3 bases and J by 4 bases, and 16 bases separated the two germline ends. This CDR3 has 16 residues. The germline CDR1 and CDR2 sequences are MGHRA and YSYEKL. The CDR3 protein is CASSQGTGTRYNEQFF. The CDR3 nucleotides read TGCGCCAGCAGCCAGGGAACCGGGACACGGTACAATGAGCAGTTCTTC.

This clone appeared a few times. The chain uses TRBV19 and TRBJ1-2, with 10 bases lining up with TRBD1. The CDR3 has 15 amino acids. Germline CDR1 and CDR2: LNHDA and SQIVND (reference sequence). V shed 2 bases and J 8 bases; nucleotides not matched to a gene: 8. CDR3: CASSISGDRGRGYTF. The CDR3 coding sequence is TGTGCCAGTAGTATATCCGGGGACAGGGGACGGGGCTACACCTTC.

The chain recombines TRBV18 with TRBJ1-3; D perhaps matches TRBD1 (6 bases). This CDR3 has 18 amino acids. V was shortened by 0 bases and J by 0 bases, with 15 bases between the two germline ends. From germline, CDR1 is KGHSH and CDR2 LQKENI. DNA of the CDR3: TGTGCCAGCTCACCACCTGTCGGACAGTGGAGCTCTGGAAACACCATATATTTT. It encodes CASSPPVGQWSSGNTIYF.

The V gene is TRBV6-5, the J gene TRBJ2-1; no clear D. Germline V lookup: CDR1 MNHEY, CDR2 SVGAGI. Deletions cut 7 bases from V and 7 bases from J, with 8 bases between. This CDR3 comprises 11 residues. This CDR3 reads CASTAENEQFF. As DNA, the CDR3 is TGTGCCAGCACCGCGGAGAATGAGCAGTTCTTC.

The genes are TRBV9 and TRBJ1-3; TRBD1 might be the D (6 bases). The CDR3 contains 14 residues. V was pared by 0 bases and J by 3 bases, with 7 bases between. CDR1 is SGDLS, CDR2 YYNGEE, per germline. CDR3 in DNA: TGTGCCAGCAGCGTAGGGACAGTTGGAAACACCATATATTTT. Translating gives CASSVGTVGNTIYF.

CDR3 residues: CASTHQSSNQPQHF. The DNA for the CDR3 is TGTGCCAGCACTCACCAGAGTAGCAATCAGCCCCAGCATTTT. The V gene is TRBV2, the J gene TRBJ1-5, with D hard to call. V was clipped by 7 bases and J by 0 bases, with 10 bases between them. The CDR3 runs to 14 residues. The germline gives CDR1 SNHLY, CDR2 FYNNEI. The full variable domain, rest sourced from reference TRBV2 and TRBJ1-5, is EPEVTQTPSHQVTQMGQEVILRCVPISNHLYFYWYRQILGQKVEFLVSFYNNEISEKSEIFDDQFSVERPDGSNFTLKIRSTKLEDSAMYFCASTHQSSNQPQHFGDGTRLSIL.

The genes are TRBV23-1 and TRBJ2-3; 11 bases agree with TRBD1. TRBV23-1 is flagged as an ORF with uncertain function. This CDR3 has 16 amino acids. The J segment lost 9 bases and the V segment lost 2 bases, leaving 10 bases of the junction unmatched. DNA for the CDR3: TGCGCCAGCAGTCAACGCCCCGGGACAGGGGGTCCGACGCAGTATTTT. This translates into CASSQRPGTGGPTQYF.

The rearrangement joins TRBV7-9 to TRBJ2-7; D unclear. The V gene's germline CDR1 is SEHNR and CDR2 FQNEAQ (reference sequence). This CDR3 region has 14 residues. V gave up 4 bases and J gave up 4 bases, with 14 bases separating them. The DNA for the CDR3 is TGTGCCAGCAGCTCAAAGTTCAGGCTATACGAGCAGTACTTC. This gives the protein CASSSKFRLYEQYF.

The chain combines TRBV11-2 with TRBJ1-4; TRBD1 matches 8 bases. Unmatched junction bases numbered 8, after V lost 7 bases and J lost 10 bases. This CDR3 spans 13 amino acids. Germline CDR1 reads SGHAT; CDR2 reads FQNNGV. The CDR3 is CASTSTQGAKLFF. CDR3 bases: TGTGCCAGCACCTCGACTCAGGGGGCAAAACTGTTTTTT. Variable domain in full (rest from reference TRBV11-2 and TRBJ1-4): EAGVAQSPRYKIIEKRQSVAFWCNPISGHATLYWYQQILGQGPKLLIQFQNNGVVDDSQLPKDRFSAERLKGVDSTLKIQPAKLEDSAVYLCASTSTQGAKLFFGSGTQLSVL.

The V gene is TRBV27, the J gene TRBJ1-1; D perhaps matches TRBD1 (5 bases). The CDR3 is 13 residues long. V was clipped by 6 bases and J by 0 bases, with 8 bases between them. Germline V CDR1 and CDR2: MNHEY, SMNVEV (reference sequence). The CDR3 sequence: CASRGVMNTEAFF. DNA for the CDR3: TGTGCCAGCAGAGGGGTGATGAACACTGAAGCTTTCTTT.

The count of this clone is one. CDR3 sequence (DNA): TGTGCCAGCAGCCTTACAGGGGGCTCTGGAAACACCATATATTTT. This sequence encodes CASSLTGGSGNTIYF. This sequence joins TRBV7-6 and TRBJ1-3, with 8 bases that match TRBD1. The CDR3 has 15 residues. V was clipped by 5 bases and J by 0 bases; unmatched bases: 3. The germline CDR1 and CDR2 sequences are SGHVS and FNYEAQ.

The J gene is TRBJ1-1, the V gene TRBV5-1; 8 nucleotides agree with TRBD1. The ends lost 0 bases at V and 4 bases at J; junction bases unmatched: 8. The V gene's germline CDR1 is SGHRS and CDR2 YFSETQ. This CDR3 has 16 residues. Here the CDR3 DNA reads TGCGCCAGCAGCTTGGCGGCAGGGGGCGCGGGCACTGAAGCTTTCTTT. Translated, it gives CASSLAAGGAGTEAFF.

This rearrangement joins TRBV18 to TRBJ2-3; D gene ambiguous. The germline V gene has CDR1 KGHSH and CDR2 LQKENI. Trimming left V 4 bases short and J 4 bases short, with 9 bases between. The CDR3 consists of 13 residues. CDR3 DNA sequence: TGTGCCAGCTCACTGAGACCTCCAGATACGCAGTATTTT. Protein: CASSLRPPDTQYF.

This chain uses TRBV19 with TRBJ1-5; tentative D call: TRBD1 (5 bases). Trimming left V 2 bases short and J 2 bases short, with 10 bases between. CDR3 length: 15 residues. Germline V gene sequence: CDR1 LNHDA, CDR2 SQIVND (reference sequence). CDR3: CASSIKGHGNQPQHF. In DNA, the CDR3 is TGTGCCAGTAGTATAAAAGGACACGGCAATCAGCCCCAGCATTTT.